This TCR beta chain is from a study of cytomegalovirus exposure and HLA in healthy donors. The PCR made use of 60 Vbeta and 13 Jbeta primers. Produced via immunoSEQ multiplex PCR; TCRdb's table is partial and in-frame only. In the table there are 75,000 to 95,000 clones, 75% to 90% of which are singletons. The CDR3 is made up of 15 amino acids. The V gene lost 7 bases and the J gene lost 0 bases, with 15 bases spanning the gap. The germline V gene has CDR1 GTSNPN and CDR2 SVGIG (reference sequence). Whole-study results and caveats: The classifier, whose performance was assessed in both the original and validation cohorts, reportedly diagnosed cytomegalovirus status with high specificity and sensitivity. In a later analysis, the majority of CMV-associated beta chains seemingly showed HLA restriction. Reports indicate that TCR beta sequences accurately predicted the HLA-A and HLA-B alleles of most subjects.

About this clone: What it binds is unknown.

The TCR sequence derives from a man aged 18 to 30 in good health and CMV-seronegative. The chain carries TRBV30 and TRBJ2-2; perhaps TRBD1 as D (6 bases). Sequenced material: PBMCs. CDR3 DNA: TGTGCCTTGATCAGGGGCAACGCGAACACCGGGGAGCTGTTTTTT. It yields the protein CALIRGNANTGELFF.